This TCR beta chain was sequenced in a study of PD-L1 blockade in urothelial cancer (dated by TCRdb to the late 2010s). With regard to the full study: Every patient began therapy at some point between 2013 and 2015 and was given atezolizumab 1,200 mg intravenously every 3 weeks. About 90% of the roughly 29 patients were identified as males with urothelial cancer of bladder origin, and a prior smoking history was reported by 18 of 29 patients. An ECOG performance status of 0 or 1 was recorded for the patients, and 0 to 3 prior chemotherapy regimens had been received by the patients. Blood samples were analyzed 3 weeks after the start of treatment (second dose) and 6 weeks after the start of treatment. A median of about 150,000 T cells and tens of thousands of unique TCRs was obtained from blood samples, and a median clonality of around 0.072 was observed. The study, an exploratory multi-omic analysis, examined somatic, immune and clinical correlates of response to PD-L1 blockade with atezolizumab in urothelial cancer. TCR sequencing covered pretreatment tumor samples and matched, serially collected peripheral blood taken before and after atezolizumab treatment. Durable clinical benefit was defined as progression-free survival longer than 6 months, and TCR features were also tested against progression-free and overall survival. Whole exome sequencing and RNA sequencing of pretreatment tumors were performed alongside TCR sequencing in the same patients. Durable clinical benefit was achieved by nine patients and was not achieved by 20 patients. Pretreatment blood TCR-seq was available for around 29 patients, at least one posttreatment blood collection was obtained for around 25 patients, and tumor TCR-seq was available for around 25 patients. General conclusions and limits of the study: Because of the small sample size (n ≈ 29) and the many exploratory analyses performed, the results are intended to be regarded as hypothesis-generating. A pretreatment peripheral blood TCR clonality below the median was linked to improved progression-free and overall survival. At 3 weeks after the start of treatment, tumor-associated TCR clones in peripheral blood had expanded more in patients with durable benefit (n of about 20, p = 0.022).

Turning to this clone: No antigen is known for it. Base qualities were left out, and no much larger clone turns up one base away.

The cohort included 25 to 35 patients with locally advanced or metastatic urothelial carcinoma who were treated at Memorial Sloan Kettering on a trial protocol. Peripheral blood mononuclear cells were collected pretreatment and during treatment, with between 1 and 8 total time points obtained per patient. The Qiagen DNeasy Blood extraction kit was used to purify genomic DNA from total PBMCs and from tumor samples. PBMCs were collected pretreatment and during treatment, and were isolated and stored as previously described. Synthetic TCR analog templates were spiked into each PCR so that absolute template abundance could be estimated from read counts. TCRbeta CDR3 regions were amplified from genomic DNA with bias-controlled V and J gene primers using the immunoSEQ assay. Sequencing of rearranged TCRbeta segments was done at approximately 20X coverage. Under the source paper's analysis protocol: Clustering was used to correct sequencing errors, and CDR3s were annotated against IMGT to assign V, D and J genes. Downstream analyses used only productive TCRbeta rearrangements, leaving out any out-of-frame or stop-codon sequences. Clonality was computed as one minus Shannon entropy normalized by the log of the number of unique productive sequences. Clones differing between time points or between blood and tumor were identified using Fisher's exact test with Benjamini-Hochberg correction, with an adjusted p below 0.01 applied as the threshold. This immuneACCESS table, as held by TCRdb, lists in-frame sequences with V and J called but not all clones. Of the missing ones, under half trace to an unresolved V gene in checked studies; the others have no known cause. V and J calls and clone size follow that table, whereas D and trimming were derived from the DNA. A total of about 76,000 clones appear in this sample, around 84% of them only once. 4.5% to 5.5% of the sample belongs to the ten largest clones.

The CDR3 goes from the cysteine to the phenylalanine over 16 residues. Just CDR3 DNA is preserved here, 48 bases in frame from base 1. The germline V gene sets CDR1 to SGDLS and CDR2 to YYNGEE. Trimming takes 3 bases from V and 2 bases from J, and the germline ends sit 16 bases apart. The clonotype originates from a man between 65 and 79 years old with urothelial cancer. The sample here was PBMCs, taken around atezolizumab (anti-PD-L1) treatment. The chain couples TRBV9 to TRBJ2-3; the D gene is perhaps TRBD1, on 5 matching bases. The CDR3 in this case is CASSETDSLLTDTQYF. The base sequence is TGTGCCAGCAGCGAGACCGACAGCCTACTCACAGATACGCAGTATTTT.